This T cell receptor (beta chain) was identified in a study of blood T cell repertoires in COVID-19. Study summary: PBMCs, B-cell-depleted T cells, or T cells were the source of the cDNA or gDNA that made up the material.

V lost 2 bases, J lost 4 bases, and 15 bases lay in between. The germline V gene has CDR1 MNHEY and CDR2 SVGAGI. The CDR3 has 16 residues. Per the original data handling: Scientists estimated how many nucleated cells there were by amplifying reference gene primers. TCRdb keeps only in-frame clones here, not all; method: immunoSEQ multiplex PCR. The V and J calls and clone size come from that table; D and trimming were worked out from the DNA. The repertoire holds 65,000 or so clones, with around 90% as singletons. The chain joins TRBV6-5 to TRBJ1-5; D is unresolved. This sequence originates from a man in his fifties or sixties with acute or convalescent COVID-19. Material: peripheral blood. The CDR3 DNA reads TGTGCCAGCAGTTACCCGAGCGGTCTGGGGAATCAGCCCCAGCATTTT. This translates into CASSYPSGLGNQPQHF.